This TCR beta chain was found in a study of spatial heterogeneity in lung cancer. TCRdb reanalysed the 5' RACE reads using MiXCR and keeps one entry per CDR3 protein. The table lists around 100,000 distinct CDR3 sequences, around 4.8% of them singletons, with 20% to 25% in the top ten. Described time point: sample taken at primary tumor resection. The CDR3 has 13 amino acids. The germline gives CDR1 MNHNS, CDR2 SASEGT. V was shortened by 3 bases and J by 6 bases, with 11 bases between the two germline ends. This clonotype occurred a few times. Its specificity is not known. General observations from the study: Coverage of tumor T cells, by estimate, reached around 6.3% for alpha chains and about 13% for beta chains. Tumor mutation counts were tracked by expanded intratumoral alpha and beta TCR counts.

This clonotype was sampled from a male donor with early-stage non-small cell lung cancer. This material consisted of lung tumor tissue, taken at surgery. V is TRBV6-1 and J is TRBJ2-5, with D perhaps TRBD1 or TRBD2 (6 bases each). CDR3: CASSDRGLKTQYF. The CDR3 coding sequence is TGTGCCAGCAGTGATCGGGGGCTGAAGACCCAGTACTTC.